These 11 T cell receptor beta chains originate from one sample sequenced in a study of control samples from healthy donors and cancer patients. Method: immunoSEQ multiplex PCR; TCRdb's copy keeps in-frame clones and lacks some. The sample lists 5,500 to 8,500 clones; 76% were seen once. Sequencing was done on a sample of formalin-fixed, paraffin-embedded tissue. The receptors shown here come from a male donor with melanoma.

The rearrangement links TRBV6-5 to TRBJ2-7, with unresolved D. Deletions cut 6 bases from V and 2 bases from J, with 17 bases between. The CDR3 loop spans 15 amino acids. Germline CDR1 MNHEY, CDR2 SVGAGI. CDR3 DNA sequence: TGTGCCAGCAGGAAGGACGTCCGATCCGCCTACGAGCAGTACGTC. It is translated as CASRKDVRSAYEQYV.

J is TRBJ1-2 and V is TRBV7-8; D might be TRBD1 (5 bases). V shed 4 bases and J shed 5 bases, with 23 bases lying between them. CDR1 is SGHVS, CDR2 FQNEAQ, per germline. The CDR3 extends over 17 amino acids. The CDR3 protein is CASSYWHWDRTPYGYTF. The CDR3 DNA reads TGTGCCAGCAGCTACTGGCACTGGGACCGTACCCCTTATGGCTACACCTTC.

The chain couples TRBV7-2 to TRBJ2-6; 7 bases fit TRBD1. With V trimmed by 5 bases and J by 0 bases, 4 bases remained unmatched. The CDR3 is made up of 16 amino acids. CDR1 and CDR2 from the germline V gene are SGHTA and FQGNSA. The CDR3 coding sequence is TGTGCCAGCAGCCGGGGACAGATCTCTGGGGCCAACGTCCTGACTTTC. The encoded protein is CASSRGQISGANVLTF.

The chain recombines TRBV4-2 with TRBJ2-3; unclear D gene. In germline, CDR1 is LGHNA, CDR2 YNFKEQ. CDR3 size: 18 residues. Trimming cost V 0 bases and J 4 bases, with 20 bases left between them. The chain's CDR3 is CASSQDVNKGVRSDTQYF. The CDR3 region has the DNA TGTGCCAGCAGCCAAGATGTGAACAAAGGTGTTCGGTCAGATACGCAGTATTTT.

The chain recombines TRBV18 with TRBJ1-1; tentatively, D is TRBD1 (5 bases). Germline V lookup: CDR1 KGHSH, CDR2 LQKENI. Trimming took 2 bases from V and 2 from J, leaving 15 bases between them. There are 16 residues in the CDR3. The CDR3 DNA follows: TGTGCCAGCTCACCATTTGCGATAGGGGCAAACACTGAAGCTTTCTTT. This encodes CASSPFAIGANTEAFF.

The chain recombines TRBV9 with TRBJ1-1; 7 bases fit TRBD1. V was clipped by 4 bases and J by 3 bases; unmatched bases: 6. There are 14 residues in the CDR3. Germline V lookup: CDR1 SGDLS, CDR2 YYNGEE. The CDR3 spells CASSPRDSYTEAFF. In nucleotides, the CDR3 is TGTGCCAGCAGCCCCCGGGACAGCTACACTGAAGCTTTCTTT.

The chain carries TRBV24-1 and TRBJ1-5, with a tentative D call TRBD1 (5 bases). Germline V gives CDR1 KGHDR, CDR2 SFDVKD. The CDR3 has 14 residues. The V end lost 9 bases, the J end lost 3 bases, and 14 bases lay between the germline ends. The CDR3 loop is CATLGLGFNQPQHF. CDR3 DNA: TGTGCCACCCTGGGACTGGGATTCAATCAGCCCCAGCATTTT.

This chain uses TRBV10-3 with TRBJ2-3, with D tentatively TRBD1 (5 bases). Germline lookup yields CDR1 ENHRY and CDR2 SYGVKD. This CDR3 spans 15 amino acids. Trimming stripped 10 bases from V and 1 base from J, with 18 bases between. This CDR3 is CATQGDVAGTDTQYF. The DNA of the CDR3 is TGTGCCACCCAAGGGGATGTTGCAGGCACAGATACGCAGTATTTT.

CDR3 in DNA: TGTGCCAGCAGCTCCAGGGGACTAGCGGGGCTAGGGGGCAATGAGCAGTTCTTC. It is translated as CASSSRGLAGLGGNEQFF. This rearrangement joins TRBV7-9 to TRBJ2-1; 13 bases map to TRBD2. V lost 4 bases, J lost 6 bases, and 12 bases stayed unmatched. Germline lookup yields CDR1 SEHNR and CDR2 FQNEAQ (reference sequence). This CDR3 is built from 18 residues.

In this sample, this clone turned up a few times. The J gene is TRBJ2-2, the V gene TRBV5-4; D possibly corresponds to TRBD1 (6 bases). Germline V gives CDR1 SGHNT, CDR2 YYREEE (reference sequence). The CDR3 has 16 amino acids. V was trimmed by 1 base and J by 4 bases, leaving 14 bases between them. CDR3: CASSLFFRGGTGELFF. Here the CDR3 DNA reads TGTGCCAGCAGCTTGTTCTTCAGAGGGGGCACCGGGGAGCTGTTTTTT. The entire variable domain, with the rest obtained from reference TRBV5-4 and TRBJ2-2, is as follows: ETGVTQSPTHLIKTRGQQVTLRCSSQSGHNTVSWYQQALGQGPQFIFQYYREEENGRGNFPPRFSGLQFPNYSSELNVNALELDDSALYLCASSLFFRGGTGELFFGEGSRLTVL.

The chain links TRBV5-6 to TRBJ1-2, with a tentative D call TRBD1 (5 bases). V lost 4 bases and J 4 bases, leaving 11 bases between the germline ends. This CDR3 has 13 residues. Germline lookup yields CDR1 SGHDT and CDR2 YYEEEE. The DNA of the CDR3 is TGTGCCAGCAGCCCACCAGACAGCTATGGCTACACCTTC. Its protein product is CASSPPDSYGYTF.